Following are 8 T cell receptor beta chains from one sample sequenced in a study of CD8 T cells in ankylosing spondylitis. TCRdb analysed the 5' RACE reads with MiXCR anew, one entry per CDR3 protein. The sample yields about 35,000 distinct CDR3 sequences, approximately 10% seen once. Sequencing was carried out using blood, either unsorted or a sorted T cell fraction (not recorded which). The receptors come from a male donor with ankylosing spondylitis or in good health (not recorded which).

The chain recombines TRBV19 with TRBJ2-2; D is perhaps TRBD1 (6 bases). The germline V gene has CDR1 LNHDA and CDR2 SQIVND (reference sequence). Trimming cost V 6 bases and J 2 bases, with 10 bases left between them. This CDR3 region has 14 residues. CDR3 nucleotides: TGTGCCAGTAGGACAGGTTACAACACCGGGGAGCTGTTTTTT. Translated, it gives CASRTGYNTGELFF. The full variable domain, rest sourced from reference TRBV19 and TRBJ2-2, is DGGITQSPKYLFRKEGQNVTLSCEQNLNHDAMYWYRQDPGQGLRLIYYSQIVNDFQKGDIAEGYSVSREKKESFPLTVTSAQKNPTAFYLCASRTGYNTGELFFGEGSRLTVL.

Ten or more counts support this clonotype. The rearrangement uses TRBV7-6 and TRBJ2-2; D perhaps matches TRBD2 (5 bases). V lost 5 bases to trimming and J lost 7 bases, with 23 bases between them. The CDR3 contains 17 residues. CDR1 and CDR2 (germline): SGHVS, FNYEAQ. CDR3 region: CASSPGNSAVFIGELFF. The CDR3 DNA follows: TGTGCCAGCAGCCCCGGTAATAGCGCCGTGTTTATCGGGGAGCTGTTTTTT.

This clonotype was observed many times. The V gene is TRBV2, the J gene TRBJ2-7; either TRBD1 or TRBD2 may fit D (6 bases each). This CDR3 has 14 residues. V lost 8 bases and J 4 bases, leaving 18 bases between the germline ends. Looked up from germline, CDR1 is SNHLY and CDR2 is FYNNEI. The chain's CDR3 is CASGGDNAKYEQYF. CDR3 DNA: TGTGCCAGCGGCGGGGACAATGCTAAATACGAGCAGTACTTC.

This clonotype was counted between two and nine times. V and J are TRBV18 and TRBJ1-1; TRBD1 agrees at 9 bases. CDR1 KGHSH and CDR2 LQKENI come from the germline V gene. With V trimmed by 5 bases and J by 7 bases, 5 bases remained unmatched. This CDR3 has 13 amino acids. DNA for the CDR3: TGTGCCAGCTCATCCCGACAGGGGGGTGAAGCTTTCTTT. It translates to CASSSRQGGEAFF.

This clonotype was counted a few times. The chain has TRBV29-1 and TRBJ2-7; unclear D gene. This CDR3 spans 11 amino acids. The V end was cut by 4 bases, the J end by 5 bases, with 9 bases between. Germline CDR1 reads SQVTM; CDR2 reads ANQGSEA. The CDR3 DNA reads as TGCAGCGTTGGGTACTCGAACGAGCAGTACTTC. Its translation is CSVGYSNEQYF.

Many counts were recorded for this clonotype. This chain joins TRBV24-1 and TRBJ2-1; 10 bases map to TRBD2. Germline CDR1 is KGHDR and CDR2 is SFDVKD. The CDR3 is 16 amino acids. V lost 5 bases to trimming and J lost 5 bases; unmatched junction nucleotides: 8. CDR3 nucleotide sequence: TGTGCCACCAGTGGAACTAGCGGGGTAGGGCACAATGAGCAGTTCTTC. As protein: CATSGTSGVGHNEQFF.

There are many counts of this clonotype. This chain links TRBV20-1 with TRBJ2-3; TRBD2 matches 11 bases. CDR1 DFQATT and CDR2 SNEGSKA come from the germline V gene (reference sequence). The CDR3 is 14 amino acids. J lost 5 bases, V lost 1 base, and 2 bases had no gene match. As DNA, the CDR3 is TGCAGTGCTAGAGTACTAGCGGGAGTAGATACGCAGTATTTT. Its translation: CSARVLAGVDTQYF.

Ten or more counts support this clonotype. V gene TRBV9 combines with J gene TRBJ2-3; TRBD2 agrees at 9 bases. This CDR3 region has 16 residues. V dropped 4 bases and J dropped 0; count of bases not matched to a gene: 6. Germline-derived CDR1 and CDR2 are SGDLS and YYNGEE. CDR3 in DNA: TGTGCCAGCAGCTCGCGACTAGCGGCAAGCACAGATACGCAGTATTTT. Its translation: CASSSRLAASTDTQYF.